Below, 6 T cell receptor beta chains from the same sample are listed, as sequenced in a study of graft-versus-host responses after intestinal transplantation. Sequencing was performed with immunoSEQ multiplex PCR; in TCRdb, only in-frame clones are kept and a portion is missing. The sample carries more than 12,000 clones, more than 90% recorded once. Specimen: PBMCs, collected 9 days after transplant. The source is a human patient who received an intestinal transplant, so some T cells may come from the graft donor.

The genes are TRBV9 and TRBJ2-7, with D perhaps matching TRBD1 (7 bases). Germline V gives CDR1 SGDLS, CDR2 YYNGEE. Trimming cost V 3 bases and J 0 bases, with 10 bases left between them. This CDR3 is 14 amino acids long. The CDR3 DNA reads TGTGCCAGCAGCGGGAGGGACAGCTCCTACGAGCAGTACTTC. Translating gives CASSGRDSSYEQYF.

The V gene is TRBV19, the J gene TRBJ2-7; TRBD1 might be the D (5 bases). The CDR3 loop spans 13 amino acids. V lost 5 bases and J 0 bases, leaving 8 bases between the germline ends. Germline lookup yields CDR1 LNHDA and CDR2 SQIVND (reference sequence). The CDR3 protein is CASSWQGSYEQYF. Written as DNA, the CDR3 is TGTGCCAGTAGTTGGCAGGGCTCCTACGAGCAGTACTTC.

V is TRBV9 and J is TRBJ1-2, with D tentatively TRBD1 (6 bases). The CDR3 totals 16 residues. The germline V gene encodes CDR1 SGDLS and CDR2 YYNGEE. The V end lost 1 base, the J end lost 0 bases, and 13 bases lay between the germline ends. This chain's CDR3 is CASSVSDSPANYGYTF. The CDR3 DNA follows: TGTGCCAGCAGCGTATCGGACAGCCCCGCTAACTATGGCTACACCTTC.

This clone was seen only once. This chain connects TRBV6-1 to TRBJ2-1; 8 positions match TRBD2. Germline lookup yields CDR1 MNHNS and CDR2 SASEGT. The CDR3 totals 17 residues. V lost 3 bases, J lost 0 bases, and 7 bases stayed unmatched. The CDR3 nucleotides are TGTGCCAGCAGTGATATACTAGCGGCTAGCTCCTACAATGAGCAGTTCTTC. Protein product: CASSDILAASSYNEQFF.

The V call is TRBV29-1, the J call TRBJ2-3; D possibly matches TRBD1 or TRBD2 (6 bases each). The germline CDR1 and CDR2 sequences are SQVTM and ANQGSEA. The CDR3 spans 12 residues. V lost 5 bases and J 2 bases, leaving 8 bases between the germline ends. CDR3: CSVWGATDTQYF. As DNA, the CDR3 is TGCAGCGTTTGGGGGGCCACAGATACGCAGTATTTT.

The V and J genes are TRBV11-2 and TRBJ2-7, with a weak D call TRBD2 (6 bases). CDR1 and CDR2 from the germline V gene are SGHAT and FQNNGV. This CDR3 is built from 14 residues. Trimming took 5 bases from V and 4 from J, leaving 15 bases between them. The CDR3 loop is CASSPWSGDYEQYF. The CDR3 DNA reads TGTGCCAGCAGCCCATGGTCGGGAGATTACGAGCAGTACTTC.